This TCR beta chain derives from a study of T cell changes during pregnancy in multiple sclerosis. CDR1 is MNHNS, CDR2 SASEGT, per germline. Trimming took 3 bases from V and 6 from J, leaving 18 bases between them. The CDR3 extends over 16 amino acids. Assay: immunoSEQ multiplex PCR; the TCRdb copy retains only in-frame clones and omits some. In the table there are some 70,000 clones, 85% to 95% of which are singletons. The chain carries TRBV6-1 and TRBJ1-5; D possibly corresponds to TRBD1 (5 bases). This clonotype was obtained from a female donor in good health, enrolled as a control in a pregnancy study. The source was CD8+ T cells from peripheral blood mononuclear cells, collected in the third trimester of pregnancy. The CDR3 bases are TGTGCCAGCAGTGACTACGGGGGGAAGGATAGTCAGCCCCAGCATTTT. It is translated as CASSDYGGKDSQPQHF.